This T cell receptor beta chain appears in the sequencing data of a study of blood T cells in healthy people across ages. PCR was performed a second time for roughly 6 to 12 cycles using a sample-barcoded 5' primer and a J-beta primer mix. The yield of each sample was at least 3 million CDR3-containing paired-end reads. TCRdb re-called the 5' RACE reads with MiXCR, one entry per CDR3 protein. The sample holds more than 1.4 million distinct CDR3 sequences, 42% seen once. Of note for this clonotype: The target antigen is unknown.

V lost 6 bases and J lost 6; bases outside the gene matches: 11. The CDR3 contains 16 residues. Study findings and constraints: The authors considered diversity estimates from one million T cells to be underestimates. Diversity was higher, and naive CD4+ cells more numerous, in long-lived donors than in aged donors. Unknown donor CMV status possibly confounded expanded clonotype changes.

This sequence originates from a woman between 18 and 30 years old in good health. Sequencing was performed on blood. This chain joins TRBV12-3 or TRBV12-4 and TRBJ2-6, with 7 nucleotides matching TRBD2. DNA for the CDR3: TGTGCCAGCAGGCAATGGGGAGGGGCGGAGGCCAACGTCCTGACTTTC. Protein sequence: CASRQWGGAEANVLTF.